This record covers a single T cell receptor beta chain. The data are from a study of blood T cell repertoires in COVID-19. Study context: The United States, Italy and Spain supplied acute and convalescent COVID-19 samples.

Seattle's enrolled individuals joined amid active infection and were then monitored longitudinally. The table came from immunoSEQ multiplex PCR; TCRdb's copy has only in-frame clones and leaves some out. The table records about 130,000 clones, 85% to 90% of them present only once. Unmatched junction bases numbered 11, after V lost 6 bases and J lost 3 bases. CDR1 and CDR2 (germline): SGHNT, YYREEE (reference sequence). There are 15 residues in the CDR3. What was sequenced was peripheral blood. The chain is built from TRBV5-4 and TRBJ2-5; 7 bases fit TRBD2. This sequence originates from a woman at least 80 years old with COVID-19, enrolled during active disease. The CDR3 bases are TGTGCCAGCAAGTTAGGTCTAGCGGACGAAGAGACCCAGTACTTC. Translation gives CASKLGLADEETQYF.